This T cell receptor (beta chain) was found in a study of T cells in Graves' hyperthyroidism and ophthalmopathy. Notes on the study in general: Among clonotypes expanded in thyroid above 0.001, most were also found in blood. A model of 13 V-J features distinguished ophthalmopathy from stable hyperthyroidism.

In regard to this clonotype: The antigen is not known. A much larger clonotype is one base distant, so this may be a read error.

Germline values: CDR1 SGHTA, CDR2 FQGTGA. CDR3 size: 13 residues. Unmatched junction bases numbered 10, after V lost 8 bases and J lost 10 bases. TCR beta CDR3 sequences were amplified from RNA transcripts. First-round RT-PCR targeting the TCR CDR3 was performed with the HTBI primer set. TCRdb reprocessed the multiplex PCR reads with MiXCR, giving one entry per CDR3 protein. The sample carries hundreds of thousands of distinct CDR3 sequences, just over 45% recorded once. The receptor was derived from a young woman with Graves' hyperthyroidism. Sequencing input: peripheral blood or thyroid tissue (not recorded which). J is TRBJ1-2 and V is TRBV7-3; 10 bases are a match to TRBD1. CDR3 bases: TGTGCCAGCGGGGACCGGGACAGGGGAATCTACACCTTC. Translated: CASGDRDRGIYTF.